This T cell receptor beta chain derives from a study of T cells in Graves' hyperthyroidism and ophthalmopathy. Findings and limits, study-wide: Before onset, by a median of around 6.1 months, the model predicted ophthalmopathy.

This clonotype has at least ten counts. Its target is not known. It was RNA transcripts that yielded the amplified TCR beta CDR3 regions. The HTBI primer set drove a first-round RT-PCR of the TCR CDR3. A single record per CDR3 protein comes from TCRdb applying MiXCR to the multiplex PCR reads. The table includes around 240,000 distinct CDR3 sequences, roughly 15% detected once. CDR1 and CDR2 from the germline V gene are LNHDA and SQIVND (reference sequence). The CDR3 sequence is 13 residues long. Trimming shortened V by 0 bases and J by 6 bases, and 9 bases separated the two germline ends. The sample was blood. The clonotype was recovered from a woman between 18 and 30 years old with Graves' ophthalmopathy. The chain is built from TRBV19 and TRBJ2-7; D gene uncertain. DNA for the CDR3: TGTGCCAGTAGTATAGACCACCCGGGCGAGCAGTACTTC. Translated, it gives CASSIDHPGEQYF.